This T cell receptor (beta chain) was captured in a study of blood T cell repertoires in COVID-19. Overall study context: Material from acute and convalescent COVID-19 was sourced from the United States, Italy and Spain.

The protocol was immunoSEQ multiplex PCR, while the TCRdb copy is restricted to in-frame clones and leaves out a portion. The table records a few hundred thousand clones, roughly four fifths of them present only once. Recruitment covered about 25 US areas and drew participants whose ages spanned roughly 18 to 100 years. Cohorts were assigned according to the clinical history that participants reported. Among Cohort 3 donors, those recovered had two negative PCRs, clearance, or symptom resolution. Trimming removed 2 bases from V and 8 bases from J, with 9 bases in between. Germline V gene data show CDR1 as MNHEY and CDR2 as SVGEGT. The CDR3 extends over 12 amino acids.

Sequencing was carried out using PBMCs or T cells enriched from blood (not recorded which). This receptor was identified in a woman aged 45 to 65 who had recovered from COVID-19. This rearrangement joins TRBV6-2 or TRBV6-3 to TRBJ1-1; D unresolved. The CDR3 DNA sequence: TGTGCCAGCAGTTACGTCGTCGGGGAAGCTTTCTTT. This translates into CASSYVVGEAFF.